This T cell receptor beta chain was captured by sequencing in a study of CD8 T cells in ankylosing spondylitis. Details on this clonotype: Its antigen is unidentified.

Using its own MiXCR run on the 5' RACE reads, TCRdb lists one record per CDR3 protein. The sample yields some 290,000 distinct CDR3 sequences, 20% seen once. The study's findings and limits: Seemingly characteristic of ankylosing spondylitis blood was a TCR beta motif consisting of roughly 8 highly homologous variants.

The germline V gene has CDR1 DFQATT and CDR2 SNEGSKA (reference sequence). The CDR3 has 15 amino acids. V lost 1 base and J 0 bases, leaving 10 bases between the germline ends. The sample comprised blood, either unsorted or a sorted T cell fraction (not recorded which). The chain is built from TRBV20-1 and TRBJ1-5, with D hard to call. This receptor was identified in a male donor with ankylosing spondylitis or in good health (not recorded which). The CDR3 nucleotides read TGCAGTGCTAGAGGCATTGGGTATAGCAATCAGCCCCAGCATTTT. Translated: CSARGIGYSNQPQHF.